This passage covers 32 T cell receptor beta chains from one sample sequenced in a study of CD8 T cells in ankylosing spondylitis. Study-wide results and caveats: In ankylosing spondylitis blood, a motif of eight highly homologous TCR beta variants appeared characteristic.

Their antigen targets remain unknown. TCRdb reanalysed the 5' RACE reads using MiXCR and keeps one entry per CDR3 protein. The sample includes more than 600,000 distinct CDR3 sequences, 19% of them seen just once. The sample was blood, either unsorted or a sorted T cell fraction (not recorded which). These TCRs come from a male donor with ankylosing spondylitis.

This clonotype was detected only a few times. The chain uses TRBV3-1 and TRBJ2-5, with no clear D. This CDR3 comprises 15 residues. V lost 0 bases to trimming and J lost 2 bases, with 10 bases between them. Looked up from germline, CDR1 is LGHDT and CDR2 is YNNKEL (reference sequence). Here the CDR3 DNA reads TGTGCCAGCAGCCAAGATGCCTGGAGACAAGAGACCCAGTACTTC. Its translation: CASSQDAWRQETQYF.

The CDR3 bases are TGTGCCACCAGTGATTTGGAGGACAGGGATGGCTACACCTTC. Translated: CATSDLEDRDGYTF. This chain links TRBV24-1 with TRBJ1-2; the match to TRBD1 covers 8 bases. The J segment lost 6 bases and the V segment lost 0 bases, leaving 2 bases of the junction unmatched. CDR1 is KGHDR, CDR2 SFDVKD, per germline. The CDR3 consists of 14 residues.

This clonotype was observed many times. This chain joins TRBV4-1 and TRBJ1-6; maybe TRBD1 (6 bases). The V and J ends lost 6 bases and 9 bases respectively, with 21 bases between them. This CDR3 contains 16 residues. The germline V gene encodes CDR1 MGHRA and CDR2 YSYEKL. CDR3 sequence (DNA): TGCGCCAGCAGTTACACAGGGAGTAAGGGGAGTTCACCCCTCCACTTT. Translation: CASSYTGSKGSSPLHF.

Only a few counts were recorded for this clonotype. The chain employs TRBV5-1 and TRBJ2-7; D is perhaps TRBD1 (6 bases). Germline-derived CDR1 and CDR2 are SGHRS and YFSETQ. The CDR3 is 13 residues long. V shed 7 bases and J shed 5 bases, with 16 bases lying between them. The CDR3, as DNA: TGCGCCAGCCGGGACACGCCTAGGAACGAGCAGTACTTC. Protein: CASRDTPRNEQYF.

CDR3 coding DNA: TGCAGTGCACCGGGCCCCTCCTCCTACGAGCAGTACTTC. This translates into CSAPGPSSYEQYF. The chain carries TRBV20-1 and TRBJ2-7; no definite D call. Trimming stripped 6 bases from V and 0 bases from J, with 12 bases between. Per the germline V gene, CDR1 is DFQATT and CDR2 is SNEGSKA (reference sequence). The CDR3 length is 13 residues.

The chain recombines TRBV10-2 with TRBJ2-4; D is perhaps TRBD2 (7 bases). Trimming removed 8 bases at V and 0 bases at J, with 11 bases between. The CDR3 covers 14 residues. Germline-derived CDR1 and CDR2 are WSHSY and SAAADI. The CDR3 DNA reads as TGCGCCAGCGGGGAGGGGGGAGCCAAAAACATTCAGTACTTC. Amino acids: CASGEGGAKNIQYF.

This clonotype turned up a few times. The gene calls are TRBV6-5 and TRBJ1-4; TRBD1 aligns across 9 bases. The CDR3 runs to 14 residues. Germline V CDR1 and CDR2: MNHEY, SVGAGI. The V segment lost 6 bases and the J segment 7 bases; nucleotides outside the gene matches: 6. Written as DNA, the CDR3 is TGTGCCAGCAGGTTACAGGGGGCGGCTGAAAAACTGTTTTTT. This gives the protein CASRLQGAAEKLFF.

The chain links TRBV5-1 to TRBJ2-6; D is perhaps TRBD2 (6 bases). Between the trimmed V and J ends, which lost 5 bases and 2 bases, there was a span of 8 bases. Germline loops: CDR1 SGHRS, CDR2 YFSETQ. This CDR3 region has 14 residues. The CDR3 coding sequence is TGCGCCAGCAGGACGGGGGCTGGGGCCAACGTCCTGACTTTC. Translating gives CASRTGAGANVLTF. The full variable domain, rest sourced from reference TRBV5-1 and TRBJ2-6, is KAGVTQTPRYLIKTRGQQVTLSCSPISGHRSVSWYQQTPGQGLQFLFEYFSETQRNKGNFPGRFSGRQFSNSRSEMNVSTLELGDSALYLCASRTGAGANVLTFGAGSRLTVL.

The rearrangement links TRBV5-1 to TRBJ1-2; D unresolved. V lost 6 bases and J 2 bases, leaving 14 bases between the germline ends. There are 14 residues in the CDR3. Germline assignment: CDR1 SGHRS and CDR2 YFSETQ. The CDR3 nucleotides are TGCGCCAGCACCGAGGAGGGTACCAACTATGGCTACACCTTC. This translates into CASTEEGTNYGYTF. The complete variable domain, with remaining parts taken from reference TRBV5-1 and TRBJ1-2, reads KAGVTQTPRYLIKTRGQQVTLSCSPISGHRSVSWYQQTPGQGLQFLFEYFSETQRNKGNFPGRFSGRQFSNSRSEMNVSTLELGDSALYLCASTEEGTNYGYTFGSGTRLTVV.

In its sample, this clonotype was seen many times. V gene TRBV6-4 combines with J gene TRBJ2-3, with TRBD1 matching over 7 bases. Per germline, CDR1 MRHNA and CDR2 SNTAGT. Trimming removed 0 bases from V and 4 bases from J; junction bases left unmatched: 1. This CDR3 is 14 amino acids long. CDR3 sequence: CASSDSTGPDTQYF. The CDR3 coding sequence is TGTGCCAGCAGTGACTCGACAGGGCCAGATACGCAGTATTTT.

This clonotype was seen repeatedly, ten times or more. The rearrangement joins TRBV12-3 or TRBV12-4 to TRBJ1-6; D gene unclear. V was trimmed by 3 bases and J by 7 bases, leaving 4 bases between them. The CDR3 has 12 residues. CDR3 DNA: TGTGCCAGCAGTTTCGGAAATTCACCCCTCCACTTT. Its protein is CASSFGNSPLHF.

This clonotype was detected only a few times. The CDR3 sequence: CASSFPGGGTDTQYF. The CDR3 DNA is TGCGCCAGCAGCTTTCCGGGAGGGGGCACAGATACGCAGTATTTT. V and J are TRBV5-1 and TRBJ2-3, with TRBD2 matching over 8 bases. This CDR3 spans 15 amino acids. Germline CDR1 and CDR2: SGHRS and YFSETQ. Trimming cost V 2 bases and J 1 base; bases outside gene matches: 3.

The chain combines TRBV20-1 with TRBJ1-1; unclear D gene. V shed 4 bases and J shed 5 bases, with 8 bases lying between them. In germline, CDR1 is DFQATT, CDR2 SNEGSKA (reference sequence). This CDR3 is built from 11 residues. The CDR3 loop reads CSATLGTEAFF. CDR3 coding DNA: TGCAGTGCTACCCTGGGGACTGAAGCTTTCTTT.

This clonotype was seen a handful of times. The conserved final phenylalanine or tryptophan is absent from the CDR3, which likely points to a read error. The DNA is left out, because the CDR3 cannot be placed on it with certainty; the CDR3 is given as TCRdb lists it. The chain is built from TRBV15 and TRBJ2-7; the table's D gene call, TRBD1, was not cross checked with the DNA. Germline CDR1 and CDR2: LNHNV and YYDKDF (reference sequence). The CDR3 comprises 13 residues, both ends counted. CDR3 sequence reads: CATRESPGQGVFL.

The table lists this clonotype with a few counts. V and J are TRBV4-3 and TRBJ2-1, with a possible D match to TRBD1 (6 bases). Trimming pared 3 bases from V and 5 bases from J, leaving 17 bases between. This CDR3 is built from 16 residues. Germline CDR1 and CDR2: LGHNA and YSLEER. CDR3 residues: CASSHYAGTINNEQFF. CDR3 DNA sequence: TGCGCCAGCAGCCACTACGCCGGGACAATTAACAATGAGCAGTTCTTC.

This clonotype was observed a single time. The chain joins TRBV5-1 to TRBJ2-2; 7 bases match TRBD1. CDR1 is SGHRS, CDR2 YFSETQ, per germline. V lost 4 bases to trimming and J lost 6 bases; unmatched junction nucleotides: 12. The CDR3 length is 16 residues. The CDR3 bases are TGCGCCAGCAGCCCTACAGACAGGGTAGGGGCCGGGGAGCTGTTTTTT. Protein sequence: CASSPTDRVGAGELFF.

The V call is TRBV14, the J call TRBJ2-1, with D unresolved. The CDR3 consists of 14 residues. Germline-derived CDR1 and CDR2 are SGHDN and FVKESK. Trimming shortened V by 0 bases and J by 4 bases, and 7 bases separated the two germline ends. This CDR3 is CASSQEFRYNEQFF. The CDR3 DNA reads TGTGCCAGCAGCCAAGAATTCAGGTACAATGAGCAGTTCTTC. The full variable domain, its missing parts supplied by reference TRBV14 and TRBJ2-1, is EAGVTQFPSHSVIEKGQTVTLRCDPISGHDNLYWYRRVMGKEIKFLLHFVKESKQDESGMPNNRFLAERTGGTYSTLKVQPAELEDSGVYFCASSQEFRYNEQFFGPGTRLTVL.

Of note for this clonotype: One end of the junction is discordant with germline, which a read error may explain. This sequence joins TRBV20-1 and TRBJ2-3; possibly TRBD2 for D (5 bases). Germline lookup yields CDR1 DFQATT and CDR2 SNEGSKA (reference sequence). The CDR3 is made up of 17 amino acids. As DNA, the CDR3 is TGCTGTGCTAGGGCCCCCCATCTAGCTGCCCGCACAGATACGCAGTATTTT. Its protein product is CCARAPHLAARTDTQYF.

This clonotype was counted between two and nine times. The rearrangement links TRBV10-3 to TRBJ1-6, with D possibly matching TRBD1 (6 bases). The CDR3 sequence is 15 residues long. Germline assignment: CDR1 ENHRY and CDR2 SYGVKD. Trimming pared 5 bases from V and 6 bases from J, leaving 14 bases between. For the CDR3, the DNA is TGTGCCATCAGTTTTACCGGGACACCTAATTCACCCCTCCACTTT. Translation: CAISFTGTPNSPLHF.

This clonotype was counted a few times. This chain uses TRBV5-1 with TRBJ1-4; TRBD1 matches 9 bases. The V gene end was trimmed by 0 bases and the J gene end by 5 bases; junction bases not matched to a gene: 8. There are 17 residues in the CDR3. Germline V gene data show CDR1 as SGHRS and CDR2 as YFSETQ. In nucleotides, the CDR3 is TGCGCCAGCAGCTTGGCCCAAGGGACAGGGAAAAATGAAAAACTGTTTTTT. Its protein is CASSLAQGTGKNEKLFF.

This clonotype came up a few times. The rearrangement joins TRBV24-1 to TRBJ2-5, with TRBD2 matching 10 bases. Germline loops: CDR1 KGHDR, CDR2 SFDVKD. The CDR3 extends over 18 amino acids. J gave up 5 bases and V 3 bases, and 14 bases lay outside the gene matches. The CDR3 nucleotides read TGTGCCACCAGTGATCCCGCCAAGGGCCTAGCGGGAGTGGAGACCCAGTACTTC. Encoded protein: CATSDPAKGLAGVETQYF.

This clonotype appeared a few times. At one of its ends the junction is not consistent with the germline gene, which may arise from a read error. The chain couples TRBV4-3 to TRBJ1-4, with D possibly matching TRBD1 (6 bases). The CDR3 contains 15 residues. Germline V gives CDR1 LGHNA, CDR2 YSLEER. The CDR3 protein is CASSQEGTTNEKLFF. The CDR3 nucleotides are TGCGCCAGCAGCCAAGAAGGGACAACGAATGAAAAACTGTTTTTT.

The rearrangement links TRBV10-2 to TRBJ2-1; D perhaps matches TRBD2 (7 bases). V lost 3 bases and J lost 8, with 17 bases in between. The germline CDR1 and CDR2 sequences are WSHSY and SAAADI. CDR3 length: 15 residues. The CDR3 region is CASSDGGGATDEQFF. The DNA of the CDR3 is TGCGCCAGCAGTGACGGAGGGGGGGCCACGGATGAGCAGTTCTTC.

This clonotype was detected ten times or more. This sequence joins TRBV7-9 and TRBJ2-7, with 9 bases fitting TRBD2. CDR3 size: 13 residues. Trimming removed 5 bases from V and 3 bases from J; junction bases left unmatched: 2. CDR1 and CDR2 (germline): SEHNR, FQNEAQ (reference sequence). The DNA for the CDR3 is TGTGCCAGCAGCCCTAGCGGGGACTACGAGCAGTACTTC. Amino acids: CASSPSGDYEQYF.

The chain employs TRBV7-9 and TRBJ1-4; unclear D gene. Germline CDR1 and CDR2: SEHNR and FQNEAQ (reference sequence). Trimming took 4 bases from V and 7 from J, leaving 19 bases between them. The CDR3 contains 16 residues. CDR3 protein: CASSSDNEGFGEKLFF. CDR3 nucleotide sequence: TGTGCCAGCAGCTCAGATAATGAAGGCTTTGGTGAAAAACTGTTTTTT. Full variable domain (rest looked up from reference TRBV7-9 and TRBJ1-4): DTGVSQNPRHKITKRGQNVTFRCDPISEHNRLYWYRQTLGQGPEFLTYFQNEAQLEKSRLLSDRFSAERPKGSFSTLEIQRTEQGDSAMYLCASSSDNEGFGEKLFFGSGTQLSVL.

This chain uses TRBV28 with TRBJ2-7, with a possible D match to TRBD1 (6 bases). The CDR3 length is 14 residues. Trimming took off 5 bases at V and 4 bases at J, with 15 bases between the two ends. CDR1 is MDHEN, CDR2 SYDVKM, per germline. CDR3 in amino acids: CASSPSGTHYEQYF. In nucleotides, the CDR3 is TGTGCCAGCAGTCCCTCCGGGACACATTACGAGCAGTACTTC.

This clonotype occurred a few times. V is TRBV12-3 or TRBV12-4 and J is TRBJ2-3; D may be TRBD1 or TRBD2 (6 bases each). The length of the CDR3 is 19 residues. Trimming shortened V by 7 bases and J by 4 bases, and 30 bases separated the two germline ends. The CDR3 nucleotides read TGTGCCAGCACCTCCCGGGACACCCTTGTTGAGGGGGGAGCAGATACGCAGTATTTT. Translated: CASTSRDTLVEGGADTQYF.

This chain connects TRBV24-1 to TRBJ1-2; D perhaps matches TRBD1 (6 bases). CDR1 and CDR2 from the germline V gene are KGHDR and SFDVKD. The CDR3 is 13 amino acids. The V and J ends lost 4 bases and 6 bases respectively, with 11 bases between them. Here the CDR3 reads CATSDRGQNGYTF. CDR3 in DNA: TGTGCCACCAGTGACCGAGGACAGAATGGCTACACCTTC.

In this sample, this clonotype turned up a few times. The CDR3 protein is CASSLYGPELAGDSQYF. CDR3 DNA sequence: TGTGCCAGCAGTTTATATGGGCCGGAACTAGCGGGAGATAGTCAGTACTTC. The chain links TRBV28 to TRBJ2-5; 11 bases are a match to TRBD2. The V segment lost 1 base and the J segment 11 bases; nucleotides outside the gene matches: 15. Germline values: CDR1 MDHEN, CDR2 SYDVKM. This CDR3 region has 17 residues. Combining the CDR3 with reference TRBV28 and TRBJ2-5 gives the whole variable domain DVKVTQSSRYLVKRTGEKVFLECVQDMDHENMFWYRQDPGLGLRLIYFSYDVKMKEKGDIPEGYSVSREKKERFSLILESASTNQTSMYLCASSLYGPELAGDSQYFGPGTRLLVL.

This clonotype turned up a few times. V and J are TRBV12-3 or TRBV12-4 and TRBJ2-7, with 7 bases fitting TRBD2. This CDR3 is built from 13 residues. The J segment lost 6 bases and the V segment lost 5 bases, leaving 7 bases of the junction unmatched. The CDR3 sequence is CASSIRTRGEQYF. CDR3 bases: TGTGCCAGCAGTATACGGACTAGAGGCGAGCAGTACTTC.

This clonotype was counted between two and nine times. V and J are TRBV7-8 and TRBJ2-7; TRBD2 aligns across 7 bases. CDR3 size: 14 residues. Germline V gives CDR1 SGHVS, CDR2 FQNEAQ. With V trimmed by 5 bases and J by 5 bases, 9 bases remained unmatched. The DNA of the CDR3 is TGTGCCAGCAGCCCACTAGCGTCTGCGGACGAGCAGTACTTC. It yields the protein CASSPLASADEQYF.

The V gene is TRBV5-1, the J gene TRBJ1-1; D gene ambiguous. Germline CDR1 reads SGHRS; CDR2 reads YFSETQ. CDR3 length equals 18 residues. Trimming took off 1 base at V and 5 bases at J, with 24 bases between the two ends. In DNA form, the CDR3 reads TGCGCCAGCAGCTTGCAAAGACCCGGGCCCTCTGTAGTAACTGAAGCTTTCTTT. Its translation: CASSLQRPGPSVVTEAFF.